This TCR beta chain was sequenced in a study of T-cell reconstitution after alpha-beta-depleted transplantation in children. This sample's TCRbeta library carried unique molecular identifier barcodes. TCRdb used MiXCR to reprocess the PCR reads, holding one entry per CDR3 protein. The sample records about 440,000 distinct CDR3 sequences, 43% being singletons. V dropped 6 bases and J dropped 0; count of bases not matched to a gene: 10. There are 17 residues in the CDR3. CDR1 is MNHEY, CDR2 SVGEGT, per germline. Points from the study as a whole: A year post-transplant, T-cell counts and diversity derived mostly from newly produced T cells.

This clonotype showed up just once. Its antigen is undetermined. The clonotype was recovered from a girl aged 2 to 10 with aplastic anemia, due to receive a stem cell transplant. The sequenced sample was PBMCs, obtained before TCRalphabeta/CD19-depleted stem cell transplant. The chain links TRBV6-2 or TRBV6-3 to TRBJ2-3, with 9 bases fitting TRBD2. The CDR3: CASRSSGALTSTDTQYF. Here the CDR3 DNA reads TGTGCCAGCAGGTCTAGCGGGGCCCTGACTAGCACAGATACGCAGTATTTT.